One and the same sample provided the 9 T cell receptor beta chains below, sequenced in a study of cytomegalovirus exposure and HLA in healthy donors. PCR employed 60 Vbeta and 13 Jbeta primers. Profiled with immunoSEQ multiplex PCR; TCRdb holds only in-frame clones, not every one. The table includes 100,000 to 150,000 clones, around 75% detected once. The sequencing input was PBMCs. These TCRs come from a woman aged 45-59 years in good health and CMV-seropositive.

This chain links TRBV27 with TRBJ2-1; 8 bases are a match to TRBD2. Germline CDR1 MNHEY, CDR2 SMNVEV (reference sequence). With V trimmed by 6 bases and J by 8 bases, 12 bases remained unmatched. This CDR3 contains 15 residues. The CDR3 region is CASSGGTSSIDEQFF. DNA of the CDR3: TGTGCCAGCAGCGGCGGGACTAGTTCCATCGATGAGCAGTTCTTC.

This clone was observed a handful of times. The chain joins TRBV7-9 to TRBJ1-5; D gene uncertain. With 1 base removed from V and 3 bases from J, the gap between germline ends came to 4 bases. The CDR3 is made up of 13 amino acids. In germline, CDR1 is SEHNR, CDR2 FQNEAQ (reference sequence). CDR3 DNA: TGTGCCAGCAGCTTAGGGCTCAATCAGCCCCAGCATTTT. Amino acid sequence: CASSLGLNQPQHF. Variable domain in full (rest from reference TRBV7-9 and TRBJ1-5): DTGVSQNPRHKITKRGQNVTFRCDPISEHNRLYWYRQTLGQGPEFLTYFQNEAQLEKSRLLSDRFSAERPKGSFSTLEIQRTEQGDSAMYLCASSLGLNQPQHFGDGTRLSIL.

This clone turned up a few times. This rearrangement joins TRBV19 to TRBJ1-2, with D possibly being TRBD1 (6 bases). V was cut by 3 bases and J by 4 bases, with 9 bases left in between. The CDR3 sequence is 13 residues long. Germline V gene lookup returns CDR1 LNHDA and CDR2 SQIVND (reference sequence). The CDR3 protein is CASSMQGSYGYTF. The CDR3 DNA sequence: TGTGCCAGTAGTATGCAGGGGAGCTATGGCTACACCTTC.

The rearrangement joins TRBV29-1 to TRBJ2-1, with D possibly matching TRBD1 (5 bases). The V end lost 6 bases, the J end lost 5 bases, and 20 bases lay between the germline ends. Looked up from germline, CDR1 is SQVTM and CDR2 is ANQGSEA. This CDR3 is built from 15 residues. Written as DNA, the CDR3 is TGCAGCGTAATCCTCGGCAGGGAAGCCAACAATGAGCAGTTCTTC. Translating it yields CSVILGREANNEQFF.

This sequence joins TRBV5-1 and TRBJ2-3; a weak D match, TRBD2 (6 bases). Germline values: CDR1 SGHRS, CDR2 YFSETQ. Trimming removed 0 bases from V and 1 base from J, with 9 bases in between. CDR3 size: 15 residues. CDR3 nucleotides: TGCGCCAGCAGCTTGGGGGCTAGCGGCACAGATACGCAGTATTTT. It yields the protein CASSLGASGTDTQYF.

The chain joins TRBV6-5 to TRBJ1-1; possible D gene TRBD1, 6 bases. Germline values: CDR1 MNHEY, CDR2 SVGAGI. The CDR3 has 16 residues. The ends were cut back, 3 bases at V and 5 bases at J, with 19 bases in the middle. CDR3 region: CASSYYRAPPQTEAFF. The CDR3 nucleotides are TGTGCCAGCAGTTATTACAGGGCCCCCCCACAGACTGAAGCTTTCTTT.

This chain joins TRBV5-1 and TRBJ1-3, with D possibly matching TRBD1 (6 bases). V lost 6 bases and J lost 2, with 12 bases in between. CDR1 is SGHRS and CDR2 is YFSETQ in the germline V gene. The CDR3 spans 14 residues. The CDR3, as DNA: TGCGCCAGCAACGCAGGGGACCCTGGAAACACCATATATTTT. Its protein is CASNAGDPGNTIYF.

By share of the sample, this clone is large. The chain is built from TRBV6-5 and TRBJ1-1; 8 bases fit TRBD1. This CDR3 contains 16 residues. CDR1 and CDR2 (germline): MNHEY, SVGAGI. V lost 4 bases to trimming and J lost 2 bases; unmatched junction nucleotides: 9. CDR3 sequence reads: CASSSTKTGANTEAFF. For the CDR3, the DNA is TGTGCCAGCAGTTCAACCAAGACAGGGGCTAACACTGAAGCTTTCTTT.

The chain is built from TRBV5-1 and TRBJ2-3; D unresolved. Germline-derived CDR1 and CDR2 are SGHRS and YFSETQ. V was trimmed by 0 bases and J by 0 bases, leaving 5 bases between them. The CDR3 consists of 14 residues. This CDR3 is CASSLASSTDTQYF. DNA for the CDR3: TGCGCCAGCAGCTTGGCTAGTAGCACAGATACGCAGTATTTT.